These 12 T cell receptor beta chains were sequenced from one sample in a study of radiotherapy plus CTLA-4 blockade in lung cancer. Only in-frame clones appear in the TCRdb table, and some are missing; sequencing was by immunoSEQ multiplex PCR. The sample has about 59,000 clones; around 68% are singletons. Sequences were derived from peripheral blood, sampled from a patient treated with radiotherapy plus ipilimumab. The receptor source for this set is a human donor with non-small cell lung cancer whose response to radiotherapy plus ipilimumab could not be evaluated.

CDR3 in DNA: TGCGCCAGCAGCTTACACCAGGGTTACACTGAAGCTTTCTTT. Its protein is CASSLHQGYTEAFF. V gene TRBV4-1 combines with J gene TRBJ1-1; D possibly corresponds to TRBD1 (5 bases). V was shortened by 5 bases and J by 3 bases, with 13 bases between the two germline ends. Germline loops: CDR1 MGHRA, CDR2 YSYEKL. This CDR3 spans 14 amino acids.

The V call is TRBV6-1, the J call TRBJ2-3; TRBD2 matches at 14 bases. The length of the CDR3 is 19 residues. V trimming: 6 bases; J trimming: 0 bases; junction bases outside the gene matches: 11. Germline loops: CDR1 MNHNS, CDR2 SASEGT. The CDR3 reads CASRELRLAGGLSTDTQYF. The CDR3, as DNA: TGTGCCAGCAGGGAACTACGACTAGCGGGAGGGCTTAGCACAGATACGCAGTATTTT.

V gene TRBV5-1 combines with J gene TRBJ2-1, with 8 bases fitting TRBD2. Germline V gene lookup returns CDR1 SGHRS and CDR2 YFSETQ. J gave up 7 bases and V 0 bases, and 9 bases lay outside the gene matches. This CDR3 spans 16 amino acids. CDR3: CASSLAPGGPGNEQFF. The CDR3 DNA reads TGCGCCAGCAGCTTGGCTCCGGGGGGGCCTGGGAATGAGCAGTTCTTC.

The CDR3 sequence: CASSEGTGPHEQYF. CDR3 nucleotide sequence: TGTGCCAGCAGTGAGGGGACAGGGCCCCACGAGCAGTACTTC. V gene TRBV25-1 combines with J gene TRBJ2-7; the match to TRBD1 covers 9 bases. The germline V gene encodes CDR1 MGHDK and CDR2 SYGVNS. J was trimmed by 5 bases and V by 3 bases; bases with no gene match: 5. The CDR3 has 14 residues.

This sequence joins TRBV7-9 and TRBJ1-1; possibly TRBD1 for D (5 bases). V was clipped by 1 base and J by 7 bases, with 13 bases between them. Germline CDR1 SEHNR, CDR2 FQNEAQ (reference sequence). The CDR3 is made up of 14 amino acids. The CDR3 DNA reads as TGTGCCAGCAGCTTAGTGCAAGGGGCCGGTGAAGCTTTCTTT. It is translated as CASSLVQGAGEAFF.

This sequence joins TRBV5-8 and TRBJ1-5; a possible D gene is TRBD1 (5 bases). V was trimmed by 0 bases and J by 5 bases, leaving 12 bases between them. Germline CDR1 SGHTS, CDR2 YDEGEE. The CDR3 has 15 amino acids. The CDR3 bases are TGTGCCAGCAGCTTGGGGGGCAGGGTGTATCAGCCCCAGCATTTT. Its protein is CASSLGGRVYQPQHF.

V and J are TRBV6-6 and TRBJ1-5; possible D gene TRBD1, 5 bases. Trimming left V 4 bases short and J 0 bases short, with 13 bases between. The CDR3 totals 16 residues. Germline CDR1 and CDR2: MNHNY and SVGAGI (reference sequence). The CDR3 loop is CASSLRQFPSNQPQHF. The CDR3 region has the DNA TGTGCCAGCAGTTTACGACAGTTCCCTAGCAATCAGCCCCAGCATTTT.

This rearrangement joins TRBV6-4 to TRBJ2-5, with 9 bases lining up with TRBD1. Matching the DNA end better, TRBJ2-7 makes the J call doubtful. CDR3 length: 15 residues. Germline values: CDR1 MRHNA, CDR2 SNTAGT. The CDR3 region is CASTAAPGQGYEQYF. As DNA, the CDR3 is TGTGCCAGCACCGCTGCTCCGGGACAGGGATACGAGCAGTACTTC.

This clone has more than one count but fewer than ten. At the DNA level, this CDR3 is encoded by other sequences in the same sample as well. The chain has TRBV6-1 and TRBJ2-7; D may be TRBD1 (6 bases). Germline values: CDR1 MNHNS, CDR2 SASEGT. The CDR3 has 12 residues. The V end lost 6 bases, the J end lost 12 bases, and 18 bases lay between the germline ends. The CDR3 DNA sequence: TGTGCCAGCAGGGACAGTAAGGCAAGACGGTACTTC. This sequence encodes CASRDSKARRYF.

The chain joins TRBV4-2 to TRBJ2-7; TRBD2 might be the D (6 bases). Trimming cost V 0 bases and J 1 base, with 7 bases left between them. In germline, CDR1 is LGHNA, CDR2 YNFKEQ. CDR3 length: 14 residues. CDR3 sequence reads: CASSQDRGSYEQYF. CDR3 sequence (DNA): TGTGCCAGCAGCCAAGATCGGGGGTCCTACGAGCAGTACTTC.

This clone occurred a few times. The chain has TRBV5-4 and TRBJ2-2; tentative D call: TRBD2 (5 bases). The CDR3 contains 13 residues. V gave up 6 bases and J gave up 2 bases, with 8 bases separating them. Germline CDR1 is SGHNT and CDR2 is YYREEE (reference sequence). CDR3 protein: CASMRANTGELFF. The CDR3 bases are TGTGCCAGCATGCGGGCAAACACCGGGGAGCTGTTTTTT.

The CDR3 sequence: CASSQAGSMDEKLFF. The CDR3 region has the DNA TGTGCCAGCAGCCAAGCGGGGTCTATGGATGAAAAACTGTTTTTT. The chain has TRBV4-2 and TRBJ1-4; no firm D call. CDR3 length: 15 residues. The germline CDR1 and CDR2 sequences are LGHNA and YNFKEQ. Trimming stripped 1 base from V and 6 bases from J, with 12 bases between.